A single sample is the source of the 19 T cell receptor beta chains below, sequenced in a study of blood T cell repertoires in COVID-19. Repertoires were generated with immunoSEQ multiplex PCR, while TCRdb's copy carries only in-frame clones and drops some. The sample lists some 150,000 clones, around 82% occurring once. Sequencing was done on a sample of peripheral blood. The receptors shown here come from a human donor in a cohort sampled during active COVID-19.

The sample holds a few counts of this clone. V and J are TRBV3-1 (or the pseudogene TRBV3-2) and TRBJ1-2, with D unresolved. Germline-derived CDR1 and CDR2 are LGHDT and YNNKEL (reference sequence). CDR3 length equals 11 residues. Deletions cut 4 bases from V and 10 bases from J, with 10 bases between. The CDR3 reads CASSPGSVYTF. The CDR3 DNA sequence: TGTGCCAGCAGCCCCGGTTCGGTCTACACCTTC.

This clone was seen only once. CDR3 sequence: CASSVSTSGANVLTF. In nucleotides, the CDR3 is TGTGCCAGCAGTGTATCGACTTCTGGGGCCAACGTCCTGACTTTC. This rearrangement joins TRBV2 to TRBJ2-6; D remains ambiguous. V was pared by 4 bases and J by 1 base, with 8 bases between. This CDR3 contains 15 residues. CDR1 is SNHLY, CDR2 FYNNEI, per germline. Full variable domain (outside the CDR3, taken from reference TRBV2 and TRBJ2-6): EPEVTQTPSHQVTQMGQEVILRCVPISNHLYFYWYRQILGQKVEFLVSFYNNEISEKSEIFDDQFSVERPDGSNFTLKIRSTKLEDSAMYFCASSVSTSGANVLTFGAGSRLTVL.

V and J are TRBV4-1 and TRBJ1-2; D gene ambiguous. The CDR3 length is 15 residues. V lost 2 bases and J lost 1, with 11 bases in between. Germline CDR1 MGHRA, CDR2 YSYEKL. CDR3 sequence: CASSQRSTDNYGYTF. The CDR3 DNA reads TGCGCCAGCAGCCAACGGTCAACAGATAACTATGGCTACACCTTC.

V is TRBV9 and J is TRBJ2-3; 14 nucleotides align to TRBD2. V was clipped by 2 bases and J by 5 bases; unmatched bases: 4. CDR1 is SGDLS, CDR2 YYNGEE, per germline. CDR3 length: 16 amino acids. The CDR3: CASSVGTSGRGDTQYF. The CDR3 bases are TGTGCCAGCAGCGTCGGGACTAGCGGGAGAGGAGATACGCAGTATTTT.

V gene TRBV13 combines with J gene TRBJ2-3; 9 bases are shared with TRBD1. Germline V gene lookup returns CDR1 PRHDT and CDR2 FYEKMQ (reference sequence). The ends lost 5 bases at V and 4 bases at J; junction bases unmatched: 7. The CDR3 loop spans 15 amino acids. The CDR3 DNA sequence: TGTGCCAGCAGCCCTGGGACAGGGAATGCAGATACGCAGTATTTT. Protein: CASSPGTGNADTQYF. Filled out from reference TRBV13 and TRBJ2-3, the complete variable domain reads AAGVIQSPRHLIKEKRETATLKCYPIPRHDTVYWYQQGPGQDPQFLISFYEKMQSDKGSIPDRFSAQQFSDYHSELNMSSLELGDSALYFCASSPGTGNADTQYFGPGTRLTVL.

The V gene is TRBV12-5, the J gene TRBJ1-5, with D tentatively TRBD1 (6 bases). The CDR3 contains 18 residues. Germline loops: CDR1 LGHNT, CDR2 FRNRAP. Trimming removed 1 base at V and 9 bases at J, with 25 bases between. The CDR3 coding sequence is TGTGCTAGTGGTTTGGAGGGGAAGGGGGAAGTTCGCAATTGGCCCCAGCATTTT. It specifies CASGLEGKGEVRNWPQHF.

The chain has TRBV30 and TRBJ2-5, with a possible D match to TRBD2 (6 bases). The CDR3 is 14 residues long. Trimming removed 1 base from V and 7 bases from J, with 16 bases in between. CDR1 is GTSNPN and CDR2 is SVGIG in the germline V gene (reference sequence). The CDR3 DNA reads TGTGCCTGGAGTGCGGGACTTACAGTGGGGACCCAGTACTTC. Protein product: CAWSAGLTVGTQYF.

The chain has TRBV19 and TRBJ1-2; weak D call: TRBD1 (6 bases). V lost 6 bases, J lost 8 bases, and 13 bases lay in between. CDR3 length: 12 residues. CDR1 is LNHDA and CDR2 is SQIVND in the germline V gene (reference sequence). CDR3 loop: CASSQQGWGYTF. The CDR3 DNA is TGTGCCAGTAGCCAACAGGGCTGGGGCTACACCTTC.

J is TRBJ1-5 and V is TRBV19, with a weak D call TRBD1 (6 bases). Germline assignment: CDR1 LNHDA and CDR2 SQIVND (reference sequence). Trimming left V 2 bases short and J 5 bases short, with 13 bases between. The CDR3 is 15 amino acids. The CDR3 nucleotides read TGTGCCAGTAGTATATTTTCAGGGGCTGATCAGCCCCAGCATTTT. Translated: CASSIFSGADQPQHF.

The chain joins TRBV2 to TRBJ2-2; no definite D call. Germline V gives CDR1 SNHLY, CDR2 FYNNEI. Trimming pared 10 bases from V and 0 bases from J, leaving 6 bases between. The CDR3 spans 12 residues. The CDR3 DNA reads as TGTGCCATTCGTCCGAACACCGGGGAGCTGTTTTTT. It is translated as CAIRPNTGELFF.

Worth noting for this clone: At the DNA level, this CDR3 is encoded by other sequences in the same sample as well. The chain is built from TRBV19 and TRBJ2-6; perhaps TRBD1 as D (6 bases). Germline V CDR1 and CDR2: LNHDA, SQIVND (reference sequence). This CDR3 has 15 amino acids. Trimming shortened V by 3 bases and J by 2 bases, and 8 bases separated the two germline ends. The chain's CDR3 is CASSIEGAGANVLTF. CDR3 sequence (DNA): TGTGCCAGTAGTATTGAGGGGGCTGGGGCCAACGTCCTGACTTTC.

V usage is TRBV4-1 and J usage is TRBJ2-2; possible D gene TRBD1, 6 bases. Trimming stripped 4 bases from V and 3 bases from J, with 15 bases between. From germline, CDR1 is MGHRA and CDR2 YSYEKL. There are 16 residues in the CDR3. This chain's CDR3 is CASSLEPHRDTGELFF. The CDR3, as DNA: TGCGCCAGCAGCCTCGAACCCCACAGGGACACCGGGGAGCTGTTTTTT.

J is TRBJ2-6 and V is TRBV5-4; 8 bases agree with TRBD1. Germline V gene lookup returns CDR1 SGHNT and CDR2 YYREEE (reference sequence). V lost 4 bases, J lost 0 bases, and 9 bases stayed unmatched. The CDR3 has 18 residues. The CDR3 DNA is TGTGCCAGCAGCATCGACAGGGGTCCAACCTCTGGGGCCAACGTCCTGACTTTC. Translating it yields CASSIDRGPTSGANVLTF.

DNA of the CDR3: TGTGCCAGCAGCCCAGGGATCCCCTACAATGAGCAGTTCTTC. Its translation is CASSPGIPYNEQFF. The chain has TRBV7-3 and TRBJ2-1; possibly TRBD1 for D (5 bases). The CDR3 totals 14 residues. The germline V gene has CDR1 SGHTA and CDR2 FQGTGA. V shed 5 bases and J shed 2 bases, with 10 bases lying between them.

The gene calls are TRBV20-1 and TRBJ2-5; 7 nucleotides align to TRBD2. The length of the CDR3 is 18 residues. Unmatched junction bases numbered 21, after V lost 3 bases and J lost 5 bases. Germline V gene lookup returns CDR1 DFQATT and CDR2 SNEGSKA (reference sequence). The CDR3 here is CSASPPYSAGVLGETQYF. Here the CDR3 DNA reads TGCAGTGCTAGTCCCCCTTATTCGGCGGGAGTCTTGGGGGAGACCCAGTACTTC.

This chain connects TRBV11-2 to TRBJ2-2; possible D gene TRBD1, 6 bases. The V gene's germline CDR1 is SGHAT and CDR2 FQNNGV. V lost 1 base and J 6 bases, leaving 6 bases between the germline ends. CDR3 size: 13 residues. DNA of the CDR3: TGTGCCAGCAGCTTAGCAGGGGCCGGGGAGCTGTTTTTT. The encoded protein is CASSLAGAGELFF. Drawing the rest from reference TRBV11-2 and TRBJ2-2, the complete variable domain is EAGVAQSPRYKIIEKRQSVAFWCNPISGHATLYWYQQILGQGPKLLIQFQNNGVVDDSQLPKDRFSAERLKGVDSTLKIQPAKLEDSAVYLCASSLAGAGELFFGEGSRLTVL.

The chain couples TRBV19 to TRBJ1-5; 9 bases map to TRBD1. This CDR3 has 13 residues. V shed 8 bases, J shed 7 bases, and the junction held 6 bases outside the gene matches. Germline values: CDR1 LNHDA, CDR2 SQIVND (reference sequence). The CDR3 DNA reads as TGTGCCAGTTCGGGACAGGGCGGCCAGCCCCAGCATTTT. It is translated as CASSGQGGQPQHF.

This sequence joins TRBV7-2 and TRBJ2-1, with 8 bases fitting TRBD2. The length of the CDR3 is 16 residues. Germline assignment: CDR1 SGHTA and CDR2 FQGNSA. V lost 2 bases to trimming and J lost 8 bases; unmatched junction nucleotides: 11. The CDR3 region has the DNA TGTGCCAGCAGCTTAAAACCTACCCGGGAGGGCGATGAGCAGTTCTTC. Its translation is CASSLKPTREGDEQFF.

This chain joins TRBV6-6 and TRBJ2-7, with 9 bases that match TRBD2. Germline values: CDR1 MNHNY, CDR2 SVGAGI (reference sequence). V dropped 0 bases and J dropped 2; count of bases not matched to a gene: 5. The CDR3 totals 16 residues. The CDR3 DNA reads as TGTGCCAGCAGTTACTCGATGACTAGCGGAGCCTACGAGCAGTACGTC. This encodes CASSYSMTSGAYEQYV.